This TCR beta chain was identified during a study of CD8+CD57+ T cells in acquired aplastic anemia. Study context: On average, sorted CD4+ and CD8+ cells gave around 3.3 ug of DNA.

For sequencing, patients were chosen who had shown expansion of CD8+CD57+ cells by flow cytometry. Every patient had severe acquired aplastic anemia. Untreated patients provided the blood samples, with no therapy given before sampling. This clonotype was seen once. This CDR3 is missing its conserved last phenylalanine or tryptophan, likely due to a read error. The CDR3 is made up of 16 amino acids. Germline V gene data show CDR1 as SGDLS and CDR2 as YYNGEE. Genomic DNA provided the template from which TCR beta VDJ and CDR3 profiles were obtained. TCRdb analysed the reads with MiXCR anew, one entry per CDR3 protein. The data hold 150,000 to 170,000 distinct CDR3 sequences, with about 54% observed a single time.

The rearrangement joins TRBV9 to TRBJ2-5; 7 nucleotides match TRBD2. Sample: sorted CD4+, CD8+, or CD8+CD57+ T cells (not recorded which) from PBMCs. This TCR came from a human donor with aplastic anemia. The CDR3 sequence is CASSAEGLPNQGTQYL. The CDR3 nucleotides are TGTGCCAGCAGCGCAGAGGGACTACCGAACCAAGGGACCCAGTACCTC.